This entry features one T cell receptor beta chain sequence. Its antigen is as yet unknown. TCRdb re-called the reads through MiXCR, storing one row per CDR3 protein. The repertoire holds about 360,000 distinct CDR3 sequences, with about 35% as singletons. These data belong to a study of T cell repertoires in cytomegalovirus infection. Study context: Researchers turned to recently identified HLA-C-restricted CMV epitopes as well as well-studied HLA-B-restricted ones. Study conclusions and caveats: CMV-specific TCR beta clonotypes restricted by HLA-C were the ones dominating the ex vivo response.

CDR1 and CDR2 (germline): SGHVS, FNYEAQ. CDR3 length equals 14 residues. V dropped 6 bases and J dropped 4; count of bases not matched to a gene: 8. The genes are TRBV7-6 and TRBJ2-7; 8 bases agree with TRBD1. The sequenced sample was cultured PBMCs, obtained from culture after CMV antigen stimulation. This clonotype was obtained from a human donor in good health (CMV status not recorded). Some clones in this sample may be carry-over from other donors' samples. CDR3 nucleotide sequence: TGTGCCAGCAGTCCTAGGACAGGGAGGTACGAGCAGTACTTC. Its protein product is CASSPRTGRYEQYF.